The TCR beta chain under discussion was sequenced for a study of cytomegalovirus exposure and HLA in healthy donors. CDR1 is MNHNS and CDR2 is SASEGT in the germline V gene. The CDR3 sequence is 11 residues long. Trimming removed 6 bases at V and 4 bases at J, with 7 bases between. Researchers ran the PCR with 60 Vbeta and 13 Jbeta primers. Original analysis: A later analysis counted approximately 88 million unique TCR beta chains, around 11 million shared. The method was immunoSEQ multiplex PCR; TCRdb's version includes in-frame clones alone and lacks a portion of them. For V, J and clone size, that table is used; D and trimming come from the DNA. The sample records approximately 170,000 clones, 65% to 85% being singletons. Healthy bone marrow donors supplied every sample. Study-wide points: In an earlier analysis, productive rearrangement rates for most beta V segments clustered near 87% or 30%.

Only a few counts were recorded for this clone. Antigen specificity is unknown. The clonotype originates from a woman between 50 and 59 years old in good health and CMV-seropositive. Input material: PBMCs. The rearrangement joins TRBV6-1 to TRBJ2-7; possibly TRBD2 for D (6 bases). CDR3 coding DNA: TGTGCCAGCAGCCGGGGGTACGAGCAGTACTTC. It codes for CASSRGYEQYF.